These 25 T cell receptor beta chains were all obtained from the same sample, sequenced in a study of response to subunit inactivated influenza vaccine. Via MiXCR, TCRdb re-called the RT-PCR reads, giving one row per CDR3 protein. The table has 650,000 to 800,000 distinct CDR3 sequences, around 20% seen once. Sample: PBMCs from blood, taken 5 to 6 days after vaccination. These receptors came from a man aged 50 or older who received an inactivated influenza vaccine.

V and J are TRBV11-3 and TRBJ2-1; D is perhaps TRBD2 (6 bases). Germline V lookup: CDR1 SGHNT, CDR2 YENEEA. The CDR3 has 14 residues. V lost 5 bases and J lost 1, with 9 bases in between. In DNA, the CDR3 is TGTGCCAGCAGCCGAGGGACTTCCTACAATGAGCAGTTCTTC. Residues: CASSRGTSYNEQFF.

There are many counts of this clonotype. The gene calls are TRBV20-1 and TRBJ2-2; maybe TRBD2 (5 bases). The CDR3 has 13 amino acids. Germline V CDR1 and CDR2: DFQATT, SNEGSKA (reference sequence). The germline V and J ends were trimmed by 0 bases and 10 bases, with 12 bases remaining between them. CDR3 in amino acids: CSARDSSGSELFF. The CDR3 DNA sequence: TGCAGTGCTAGAGATAGTTCGGGGTCGGAGCTGTTTTTT.

This clonotype was counted between two and nine times. The rearrangement uses TRBV20-1 and TRBJ2-1; 15 bases are shared with TRBD2. Germline-derived CDR1 and CDR2 are DFQATT and SNEGSKA (reference sequence). This CDR3 has 22 amino acids. Trimming cost V 3 bases and J 1 base; bases outside gene matches: 19. The CDR3 sequence is CSASPYGMRTSGRARSYNEQFF. CDR3 DNA: TGCAGTGCTAGTCCCTATGGCATGAGGACTAGCGGGAGGGCCAGGTCCTACAATGAGCAGTTCTTC.

This clonotype was seen many times. The chain joins TRBV20-1 to TRBJ2-7, with D perhaps TRBD2 (5 bases). Germline V gene lookup returns CDR1 DFQATT and CDR2 SNEGSKA (reference sequence). V was cut by 3 bases and J by 5 bases, with 14 bases left in between. The CDR3 runs to 13 residues. CDR3 residues: CSASKEALDEQYF. For the CDR3, the DNA is TGCAGTGCTAGCAAGGAGGCCCTGGACGAGCAGTACTTC.

The rearrangement links TRBV7-7 to TRBJ2-5; 7 bases are shared with TRBD1. Germline V gives CDR1 SSHAT, CDR2 FNYEAQ (reference sequence). The CDR3 spans 16 residues. J gave up 1 base and V 4 bases, and 9 bases lay outside the gene matches. CDR3 nucleotides: TGTGCCAGCAGCTCCGAGACAGGGAAATTCCAAGAGACCCAGTACTTC. Translated: CASSSETGKFQETQYF.

The CDR3 region is CASSDSRLHF. CDR3 nucleotides: TGTGCCAGCAGTGATTCCCGCCTCCACTTT. This chain links TRBV2 with TRBJ1-6; D ambiguous. This CDR3 spans 10 amino acids. The germline V gene has CDR1 SNHLY and CDR2 FYNNEI. Trimming removed 3 bases at V and 15 bases at J, with 6 bases between.

This clonotype was counted a few times. The chain is built from TRBV20-1 and TRBJ2-5; 8 bases agree with TRBD1. The CDR3 contains 13 residues. V lost 3 bases, J lost 5 bases, and 5 bases stayed unmatched. CDR1 and CDR2 from the germline V gene are DFQATT and SNEGSKA (reference sequence). The CDR3 loop is CSASQGAGETQYF. Here the CDR3 DNA reads TGCAGTGCTAGCCAGGGGGCTGGCGAGACCCAGTACTTC.

The genes are TRBV28 and TRBJ2-1; TRBD2 aligns across 10 bases. V trimming: 6 bases; J trimming: 4 bases; junction bases outside the gene matches: 6. Germline V lookup: CDR1 MDHEN, CDR2 SYDVKM. This CDR3 comprises 15 residues. The CDR3 DNA follows: TGTGCCAGCAGCACCGGGACTAGCGTTTACAATGAGCAGTTCTTC. This sequence encodes CASSTGTSVYNEQFF.

The table lists this clonotype with a few counts. The genes are TRBV25-1 and TRBJ2-1, with D perhaps assigned TRBD1 or TRBD2 (6 bases each). The CDR3 spans 16 residues. The V and J ends lost 3 bases and 4 bases respectively, with 16 bases between them. Germline-derived CDR1 and CDR2 are MGHDK and SYGVNS. CDR3 nucleotide sequence: TGTGCCAGCAGTGAGTCAAGGGGGGAGCAGTACAATGAGCAGTTCTTC. Amino acids: CASSESRGEQYNEQFF.

The V and J genes are TRBV5-1 and TRBJ2-5; D call uncertain. The V end was cut by 0 bases, the J end by 5 bases, with 17 bases between. The CDR3 consists of 16 residues. CDR1 and CDR2 (germline): SGHRS, YFSETQ. The CDR3 DNA sequence: TGCGCCAGCAGCTTGGCCTCCCGGAGCGAGCGTGAGACCCAGTACTTC. Translating gives CASSLASRSERETQYF.

The table lists this clonotype with a few counts. This sequence joins TRBV11-3 and TRBJ2-1, with 7 bases lining up with TRBD1. The V and J ends lost 5 bases and 4 bases, in that order; junction bases with no gene match: 8. The CDR3 runs 15 residues. Per germline, CDR1 SGHNT and CDR2 YENEEA. This CDR3 reads CASSPPGGQYNEQFF. CDR3 in DNA: TGTGCCAGCAGCCCCCCTGGGGGACAGTACAATGAGCAGTTCTTC.

This clonotype was found a few times. The chain employs TRBV10-3 and TRBJ2-7; maybe TRBD1 (6 bases). Trimming took off 6 bases at V and 0 bases at J, with 12 bases between the two ends. The CDR3 contains 14 residues. Per the germline V gene, CDR1 is ENHRY and CDR2 is SYGVKD. The CDR3 sequence: CAIRLQGSSYEQYF. The CDR3 DNA reads as TGTGCCATCAGATTACAGGGAAGCTCCTACGAGCAGTACTTC.

Many counts were recorded for this clonotype. The V and J genes are TRBV20-1 and TRBJ2-5; TRBD2 agrees at 8 bases. V trimming: 3 bases; J trimming: 5 bases; junction bases outside the gene matches: 2. The CDR3 is made up of 12 amino acids. The germline V gene has CDR1 DFQATT and CDR2 SNEGSKA (reference sequence). The chain's CDR3 is CSARRGEETQYF. The CDR3 nucleotides are TGCAGTGCTAGGCGGGGGGAGGAGACCCAGTACTTC.

The J gene is TRBJ2-3, the V gene TRBV5-6; D ambiguous. Trimming left V 2 bases short and J 8 bases short, with 9 bases between. The CDR3 spans 12 residues. CDR1 SGHDT and CDR2 YYEEEE come from the germline V gene. The CDR3 DNA reads as TGTGCCAGCAGCTTAGCCCAGATTACGCAGTATTTT. It encodes CASSLAQITQYF.

This chain links TRBV5-1 with TRBJ2-2; tentative D call: TRBD1 (5 bases). Trimming removed 0 bases at V and 7 bases at J, with 10 bases between. There are 14 residues in the CDR3. CDR1 and CDR2 (germline): SGHRS, YFSETQ. Here the CDR3 reads CASSLDGAVGELFF. The CDR3 bases are TGCGCCAGCAGCTTGGATGGGGCTGTCGGGGAGCTGTTTTTT.

The rearrangement uses TRBV20-1 and TRBJ1-2, with D hard to call. The germline V and J ends were trimmed by 5 bases and 0 bases, with 10 bases remaining between them. This CDR3 is 13 amino acids long. The germline V gene encodes CDR1 DFQATT and CDR2 SNEGSKA (reference sequence). The CDR3 nucleotides read TGCAGTGCTTATTCCCCAGCTAACTATGGCTACACCTTC. Translating it yields CSAYSPANYGYTF.

The V call is TRBV18, the J call TRBJ1-1; D may be TRBD1 (5 bases). Trimming cost V 8 bases and J 4 bases, with 11 bases left between them. Germline V CDR1 and CDR2: KGHSH, LQKENI. The CDR3 loop spans 12 amino acids. The CDR3 coding sequence is TGTGCCAGCGCCCCAGGGACCACTGAAGCTTTCTTT. The encoded protein is CASAPGTTEAFF.

The rearrangement joins TRBV7-2 to TRBJ2-1, with D unresolved. V was trimmed by 2 bases and J by 4 bases, leaving 9 bases between them. Germline V gene data show CDR1 as SGHTA and CDR2 as FQGNSA. The CDR3 consists of 14 residues. The CDR3 region has the DNA TGTGCCAGCAGCTTACTGGACCTTTACAATGAGCAGTTCTTC. Protein sequence: CASSLLDLYNEQFF.

The chain uses TRBV10-3 and TRBJ1-2; possible D gene TRBD1, 6 bases. Per germline, CDR1 ENHRY and CDR2 SYGVKD. The CDR3 spans 15 residues. Trimming pared 7 bases from V and 7 bases from J, leaving 22 bases between. The CDR3 region has the DNA TGTGCCATCAATGCCTACAGGGTCGGGGCAAGTGGCTACACCTTC. Its protein is CAINAYRVGASGYTF.

The chain combines TRBV5-5 with TRBJ2-3; a possible D gene is TRBD1 (6 bases). The CDR3 runs 15 residues. The V and J ends lost 4 bases and 6 bases respectively, with 18 bases between them. Germline assignment: CDR1 SGHKS and CDR2 YYEKEE (reference sequence). The CDR3 loop is CASSRTALVVDTQYF. CDR3 bases: TGTGCCAGCAGCCGGACAGCGCTTGTCGTCGATACGCAGTATTTT.

This clonotype was seen repeatedly, ten times or more. The chain employs TRBV9 and TRBJ2-1; 10 bases are shared with TRBD2. Germline loops: CDR1 SGDLS, CDR2 YYNGEE. The CDR3 consists of 15 residues. The V segment lost 1 base and the J segment 3 bases; nucleotides outside the gene matches: 1. The CDR3 DNA reads as TGTGCCAGCAGCGTATCTAGCGGGGGCTACAATGAGCAGTTCTTC. It specifies CASSVSSGGYNEQFF.

In this sample, this clonotype turned up a few times. The chain has TRBV3-1 and TRBJ2-1; 8 bases map to TRBD2. The CDR3 is 15 amino acids. J was trimmed by 8 bases and V by 4 bases; bases with no gene match: 10. Germline lookup yields CDR1 LGHDT and CDR2 YNNKEL (reference sequence). The CDR3 reads CASSPLAGRIDEQFF. The DNA of the CDR3 is TGTGCCAGCAGCCCTTTAGCGGGACGGATCGATGAGCAGTTCTTC.

This clonotype appeared many times. The rearrangement uses TRBV14 and TRBJ2-5; no clear D. From germline, CDR1 is SGHDN and CDR2 FVKESK. The V and J ends lost 1 base and 5 bases respectively, with 11 bases between them. The CDR3 runs 14 residues. DNA for the CDR3: TGTGCCAGCAGCCAAGGGGCCCGTAGTGAGACCCAGTACTTC. Translating gives CASSQGARSETQYF.

This clonotype was found a few times. The V and J genes are TRBV20-1 and TRBJ2-5; 8 bases fit TRBD2. This CDR3 has 14 residues. V lost 4 bases, J lost 4 bases, and 8 bases stayed unmatched. Germline V gene lookup returns CDR1 DFQATT and CDR2 SNEGSKA (reference sequence). The CDR3 DNA is TGCAGTGCTAAGATCGGGACTAGTGTAGAGACCCAGTACTTC. Encoded protein: CSAKIGTSVETQYF.

For the CDR3, the DNA is TGCGCCAGCAGCCCTATCGGGGGAAAAGGCACTGAAGCTTTCTTT. It codes for CASSPIGGKGTEAFF. V usage is TRBV4-1 and J usage is TRBJ1-1, with a tentative D call TRBD1 (5 bases). Trimming removed 4 bases from V and 4 bases from J, with 16 bases in between. Germline assignment: CDR1 MGHRA and CDR2 YSYEKL. The CDR3 runs to 15 residues.